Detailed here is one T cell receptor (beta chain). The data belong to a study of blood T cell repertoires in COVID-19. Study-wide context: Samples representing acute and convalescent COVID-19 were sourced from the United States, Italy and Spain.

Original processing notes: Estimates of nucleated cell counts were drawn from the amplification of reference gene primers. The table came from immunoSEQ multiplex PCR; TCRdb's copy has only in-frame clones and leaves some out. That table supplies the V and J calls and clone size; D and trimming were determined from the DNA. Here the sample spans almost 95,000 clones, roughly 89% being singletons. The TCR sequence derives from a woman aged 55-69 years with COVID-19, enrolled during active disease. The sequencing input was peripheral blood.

As DNA, the CDR3 is TGTGCCAGCAGCTTAGTATTAGCTGGCTACACCTTC. This gives the protein CASSLVLAGYTF. The chain couples TRBV7-2 to TRBJ1-2; no definite D call. Germline CDR1 and CDR2: SGHTA and FQGNSA. The CDR3 totals 12 residues. Trimming took 1 base from V and 7 from J, leaving 7 bases between them.